This is a list of T cell receptor beta chains from one sample in a study of beta chain features in type 1 diabetes. This table comes from immunoSEQ multiplex PCR, and its TCRdb copy is limited to in-frame clones, with some not included. The repertoire holds 200,000 to 250,000 clones, with 25% to 30% as singletons. Material: central memory CD4+ T cells from blood. These receptors came from a man aged 25-40 years in good health. CDR3s leave out the opening cysteine and the closing phenylalanine or tryptophan. The D gene is left open where the match is weak.

TRBD1	TRBJ1-5	TRBV7-9	ASSSTGSQPQH
NA	TRBJ2-7	TRBV19	ASSMDTSYEQY
NA	TRBJ2-1	TRBV10-3	ATGTLKANEQF
TRBD2	TRBJ2-1	TRBV15	ATSRGGLSTRNEQF
TRBD2	TRBJ2-4	TRBV11-2	ASSDPGGRAKNIQY
NA	TRBJ2-5	TRBV7-9	ASSRTDSRETQY
TRBD1	TRBJ2-3	TRBV7-2	ASSLGGQGPPAQY
TRBD1	TRBJ2-5	TRBV7-9	ASSSTGAETQY
NA	TRBJ2-2	TRBV7-9	ASSIRTASNTGELF
NA	TRBJ2-5	TRBV20-1	SAVHQETQY
NA	TRBJ2-1	TRBV29-1	SAGVSYNEQF
NA	TRBJ2-2	TRBV6-5	ASSQTGIPGELF
NA	TRBJ2-1	TRBV5-4	ASSLAGERNEQF
TRBD2	TRBJ2-5	TRBV11-2	ASSAEIAGGRETQY
NA	TRBJ2-5	TRBV7-2	ASSPRGSQETQY
TRBD2	TRBJ2-5	TRBV14	ASSPYLSGGSGETQY
NA	TRBJ2-3	TRBV10-1	ASSEPGVRNTQY
NA	TRBJ1-2	TRBV19	ASSIGRGYGYT